The 18 T cell receptor beta chains below come from one sample, sequenced in a study of cytomegalovirus exposure and HLA in healthy donors. PCR primers comprised 60 Vbeta and 13 Jbeta primers. Assay used: immunoSEQ multiplex PCR; TCRdb lists only in-frame clones, some missing. The sample contains about 160,000 clones, 75% of which appear only once. Sample: PBMCs. The receptors come from a woman in her forties or fifties in good health and CMV-seropositive.

The chain has TRBV5-1 and TRBJ2-5; 8 bases are shared with TRBD1. This CDR3 contains 14 residues. Germline V CDR1 and CDR2: SGHRS, YFSETQ. Trimming at V came to 6 bases and at J to 6 bases, leaving 10 bases not matched to a gene. The CDR3 protein is CASKGQGAVKTQYF. CDR3 nucleotides: TGCGCCAGCAAGGGGCAGGGGGCGGTAAAGACCCAGTACTTC.

This chain connects TRBV30 to TRBJ2-2, with D perhaps TRBD2 (6 bases). Germline V lookup: CDR1 GTSNPN, CDR2 SVGIG (reference sequence). V lost 1 base to trimming and J lost 2 bases, with 8 bases between them. The CDR3 has 14 amino acids. For the CDR3, the DNA is TGTGCCTGGAGTGCGGACTATAACACCGGGGAGCTGTTTTTT. Its protein product is CAWSADYNTGELFF.

The V gene is TRBV10-3, the J gene TRBJ2-5; TRBD2 matches 7 bases. The CDR3 sequence is 13 residues long. V shed 4 bases, J shed 7 bases, and the junction held 6 bases outside the gene matches. Germline V gene lookup returns CDR1 ENHRY and CDR2 SYGVKD. The CDR3 DNA reads as TGTGCCATCAGTGGGGAGGGATCCGGGACCCAGTACTTC. It translates to CAISGEGSGTQYF.

This clone was counted a few times. This rearrangement joins TRBV2 to TRBJ1-2; 10 positions match TRBD1. This CDR3 is 14 amino acids long. The trim removed 6 bases at V and 5 bases at J, leaving 6 bases unmatched. CDR1 is SNHLY and CDR2 is FYNNEI in the germline V gene. The CDR3 DNA follows: TGTGCCAGCAGAGGACAGGGGGTGTCTTATGGCTACACCTTC. Protein sequence: CASRGQGVSYGYTF.

CDR3 DNA: TGTGCCAGTGGTGAACGGGGGGGTGCCTACAATGAGCAGTTCTTC. Protein sequence: CASGERGGAYNEQFF. The rearrangement uses TRBV19 and TRBJ2-1; 8 nucleotides line up with TRBD2. CDR3 length equals 15 residues. The germline V gene encodes CDR1 LNHDA and CDR2 SQIVND (reference sequence). With V trimmed by 8 bases and J by 2 bases, 8 bases remained unmatched.

This rearrangement joins TRBV18 to TRBJ2-7; D possibly corresponds to TRBD1 (5 bases). The CDR3 is 16 residues long. Germline CDR1 and CDR2: KGHSH and LQKENI. Trimming stripped 1 base from V and 2 bases from J, with 15 bases between. The CDR3 DNA reads TGTGCCAGCTCACCACTTCCAGGGAAGGATGCCTACGAGCAGTACTTC. Translated, it gives CASSPLPGKDAYEQYF.

The rearrangement links TRBV6-1 to TRBJ1-1; 7 bases align to TRBD1. V shed 7 bases, J shed 5 bases, and the junction held 10 bases outside the gene matches. Germline V lookup: CDR1 MNHNS, CDR2 SASEGT. This CDR3 is built from 14 residues. The chain's CDR3 is CASIPGGDGTEAFF. For the CDR3, the DNA is TGTGCCAGCATCCCAGGGGGTGATGGGACTGAAGCTTTCTTT.

This clone was recorded a few times. The chain joins TRBV5-4 to TRBJ2-5, with a tentative D call TRBD1 (6 bases). Germline lookup yields CDR1 SGHNT and CDR2 YYREEE (reference sequence). The V end lost 2 bases, the J end lost 6 bases, and 14 bases lay between the germline ends. The CDR3 spans 14 residues. Here the CDR3 DNA reads TGTGCCAGCAGCTTTCAGACAGGAACTAAGACCCAGTACTTC. Its protein product is CASSFQTGTKTQYF.

This chain links TRBV6-5 with TRBJ1-2; no clear D gene. Trimming took off 8 bases at V and 5 bases at J, with 12 bases between the two ends. The CDR3 is 12 amino acids. Looked up from germline, CDR1 is MNHEY and CDR2 is SVGAGI. CDR3 sequence reads: CASRRGEYGYTF. CDR3 coding DNA: TGTGCCAGCCGTCGGGGAGAGTATGGCTACACCTTC.

The rearrangement joins TRBV6-1 to TRBJ1-5, with D possibly matching TRBD1 (6 bases). The V end was cut by 11 bases, the J end by 4 bases, with 15 bases between. The germline V gene has CDR1 MNHNS and CDR2 SASEGT. The CDR3 spans 13 residues. As DNA, the CDR3 is TGTGCCGCCTCAGGGGAGGGAAATCAGCCCCAGCATTTT. This codes for CAASGEGNQPQHF.

V usage is TRBV29-1 and J usage is TRBJ1-2, with a tentative D call TRBD1 (5 bases). Germline CDR1 is SQVTM and CDR2 is ANQGSEA. This CDR3 region has 13 residues. Trimming left V 4 bases short and J 3 bases short, with 12 bases between. The CDR3: CSVALWGDYGYTF. CDR3 in DNA: TGCAGCGTTGCTCTCTGGGGGGACTATGGCTACACCTTC.

V usage is TRBV29-1 and J usage is TRBJ2-7, with D possibly TRBD1 on 6 matching bases. The CDR3 runs 11 residues. V was trimmed by 6 bases and J by 5 bases, leaving 11 bases between them. Germline CDR1 is SQVTM and CDR2 is ANQGSEA. CDR3 DNA: TGCAGCGTCTTACAGGGTGACGAGCAGTACTTC. Its translation: CSVLQGDEQYF.

This clone was recorded a few times. This chain connects TRBV19 to TRBJ2-5, with D possibly matching TRBD1 (5 bases). Germline assignment: CDR1 LNHDA and CDR2 SQIVND (reference sequence). CDR3 size: 14 residues. Between the trimmed V and J ends, which lost 3 bases and 5 bases, there was a span of 13 bases. CDR3 in amino acids: CASSIDRLGETQYF. In DNA, the CDR3 is TGTGCCAGTAGTATTGACAGACTGGGGGAGACCCAGTACTTC.

The chain combines TRBV29-1 with TRBJ2-3; 11 bases agree with TRBD1. Germline-derived CDR1 and CDR2 are SQVTM and ANQGSEA. Trimming cost V 3 bases and J 7 bases; bases outside gene matches: 6. The CDR3 is 14 residues long. CDR3: CSVDGRTGGNTQYF. The CDR3 DNA reads TGCAGCGTTGATGGTAGGACAGGGGGCAATACGCAGTATTTT.

In its sample, this clone was seen once. The chain joins TRBV18 to TRBJ1-2, with D possibly matching TRBD1 (5 bases). The V gene's germline CDR1 is KGHSH and CDR2 LQKENI. This CDR3 has 16 residues. Trimming took 5 bases from V and 6 from J, leaving 22 bases between them. The CDR3 region is CASSSTQAGEWDGYTF. The CDR3 coding sequence is TGTGCCAGCTCATCAACCCAAGCGGGGGAATGGGATGGCTACACCTTC.

V and J are TRBV5-1 and TRBJ2-3; possibly TRBD2 for D (5 bases). V shed 3 bases and J shed 6 bases, with 17 bases lying between them. Per the germline V gene, CDR1 is SGHRS and CDR2 is YFSETQ. The CDR3 is 15 residues long. For the CDR3, the DNA is TGCGCCAGCAGCTCGGACGGTACCTCGGGGGATACGCAGTATTTT. It translates to CASSSDGTSGDTQYF. Looking up the rest from reference TRBV5-1 and TRBJ2-3 gives the full variable domain: KAGVTQTPRYLIKTRGQQVTLSCSPISGHRSVSWYQQTPGQGLQFLFEYFSETQRNKGNFPGRFSGRQFSNSRSEMNVSTLELGDSALYLCASSSDGTSGDTQYFGPGTRLTVL.

J is TRBJ1-1 and V is TRBV10-3, with a weak D call TRBD1 (6 bases). Trimming cost V 6 bases and J 1 base, with 12 bases left between them. There are 14 residues in the CDR3. Per germline, CDR1 ENHRY and CDR2 SYGVKD. CDR3: CAISGGQQNTEAFF. CDR3 nucleotide sequence: TGTGCCATCAGCGGAGGACAGCAGAACACTGAAGCTTTCTTT.

The CDR3 is CASSDSSGGNYEQYF. Here the CDR3 DNA reads TGTGCCAGCAGTGACTCTAGCGGGGGGAACTACGAGCAGTACTTC. The J gene is TRBJ2-7, the V gene TRBV6-1; TRBD2 agrees at 11 bases. Per germline, CDR1 MNHNS and CDR2 SASEGT. CDR3 length: 15 amino acids. Trimming at V came to 3 bases and at J to 3 bases, leaving 4 bases not matched to a gene.